Listed below are T cell receptor beta chains from one sample, sequenced in a study of cytomegalovirus exposure and HLA in healthy donors. Libraries were prepared by immunoSEQ multiplex PCR; TCRdb keeps only in-frame clonotypes and omits some of them. The sample consists of roughly 200,000 clones, 70% to 75% of them appearing once. Source material: PBMCs. These receptors were taken from a male donor in good health and CMV-seronegative. Both conserved end residues are part of each CDR3. D genes are given only for firm matches. Not all rows give a size; the values are once, few, many and, for expanded clones, a class.

J gene: TRBJ2-1; clone size: -; CDR3 length: 13; D gene: -; V gene: TRBV11-3; CDR3 DNA: TGTGCCAGCAGCGAGGGTATAAACAATGAGCAGTTCTTC; CDR3 protein: CASSEGINNEQFF
J gene: TRBJ1-5; clone size: -; CDR3 length: 16; D gene: -; V gene: TRBV28; CDR3 DNA: TGTGCCAGCAGTTTATTTTCAGGGGAAGGCAATCAGCCCCAGCATTTT; CDR3 protein: CASSLFSGEGNQPQHF
J gene: TRBJ2-1; clone size: -; CDR3 length: 15; D gene: -; V gene: TRBV7-9; CDR3 DNA: TGTGCCAGCAGCTTGGTTCCCCTACTCTACAATGAGCAGTTCTTC; CDR3 protein: CASSLVPLLYNEQFF
J gene: TRBJ2-3; clone size: -; CDR3 length: 17; D gene: -; V gene: TRBV27; CDR3 DNA: TGTGCCAGCAGTTTTGGTCTAGCCCTGACTAGCACAGATACGCAGTATTTT; CDR3 protein: CASSFGLALTSTDTQYF
J gene: TRBJ2-1; clone size: -; CDR3 length: 13; D gene: TRBD2; V gene: TRBV2; CDR3 DNA: TGTGCCAGGCGCGGGAGCTCCTACAATGAGCAGTTCTTC; CDR3 protein: CARRGSSYNEQFF
J gene: TRBJ2-3; clone size: -; CDR3 length: 13; D gene: -; V gene: TRBV2; CDR3 DNA: TGTGCCAGCAGTGAGGCTAGCCCAGATACGCAGTATTTT; CDR3 protein: CASSEASPDTQYF
J gene: TRBJ2-5; clone size: -; CDR3 length: 15; D gene: TRBD1; V gene: TRBV7-8; CDR3 DNA: TGTGCCAGCAGCTACCGACAGGGACGTCAAGAGACCCAGTACTTC; CDR3 protein: CASSYRQGRQETQYF
J gene: TRBJ2-2; clone size: -; CDR3 length: 16; D gene: TRBD2; V gene: TRBV15; CDR3 DNA: TGTGCCACCAGCAGAAGGACTAGCGGGAGAGACGGGGAGCTGTTTTTT; CDR3 protein: CATSRRTSGRDGELFF
J gene: TRBJ1-5; clone size: -; CDR3 length: 15; D gene: -; V gene: TRBV7-9; CDR3 DNA: TGTGCCAGCAGCCCCCTCGCCGGTAGCAATCAGCCCCAGCATTTT; CDR3 protein: CASSPLAGSNQPQHF
J gene: TRBJ1-2; clone size: -; CDR3 length: 15; D gene: -; V gene: TRBV6-5; CDR3 DNA: TGTGCCAGCAGTTTCGACGGACAGACTACCTATGGCTACACCTTC; CDR3 protein: CASSFDGQTTYGYTF
J gene: TRBJ1-5; clone size: -; CDR3 length: 14; D gene: -; V gene: TRBV6-1; CDR3 DNA: TGTGCCAGCAGCGGGCGGGGCCATAATCAGCCCCAGCATTTT; CDR3 protein: CASSGRGHNQPQHF
J gene: TRBJ1-1; clone size: -; CDR3 length: 13; D gene: TRBD1; V gene: TRBV7-9; CDR3 DNA: TGTGCCAGCAGACAGGGGGCAGAGAAGATGACTTTCTTT; CDR3 protein: CASRQGAEKMTFF
J gene: TRBJ2-7; clone size: -; CDR3 length: 13; D gene: TRBD1; V gene: TRBV30; CDR3 DNA: TGTGCCTGGAGTGGCGGACAGGGCTACGAGCAGTACTTC; CDR3 protein: CAWSGGQGYEQYF
J gene: TRBJ1-2; clone size: -; CDR3 length: 15; D gene: TRBD1; V gene: TRBV6-6; CDR3 DNA: TGTGCCAGCAGTTTAGGGGAAGGGGGCAGAAATGGCTACACCTTC; CDR3 protein: CASSLGEGGRNGYTF
J gene: TRBJ2-3; clone size: -; CDR3 length: 15; D gene: -; V gene: TRBV7-9; CDR3 DNA: TGTGCCAGCAGCACCCGGGACACAGTCACAGATACGCAGTATTTT; CDR3 protein: CASSTRDTVTDTQYF
J gene: TRBJ1-6; clone size: -; CDR3 length: 14; D gene: -; V gene: TRBV19; CDR3 DNA: TGTGCCACCGCAGGATTCTCCTATAATTCACCCCTCCACTTT; CDR3 protein: CATAGFSYNSPLHF
J gene: TRBJ1-1; clone size: -; CDR3 length: 14; D gene: -; V gene: TRBV15; CDR3 DNA: TGTGCCACCAGTTTCCGCAGGATGAACACTGAAGCTTTCTTT; CDR3 protein: CATSFRRMNTEAFF
J gene: TRBJ1-2; clone size: -; CDR3 length: 14; D gene: TRBD1; V gene: TRBV30; CDR3 DNA: TGTGCCTGGAGTCCCCGGGACAGGGATTATGGCTACACCTTC; CDR3 protein: CAWSPRDRDYGYTF
J gene: TRBJ2-6; clone size: -; CDR3 length: 18; D gene: TRBD2; V gene: TRBV7-6; CDR3 DNA: TGTGCCAGCAGCTTGCTAGCGGGGGGGAACTCTGGGGCCAACGTCCTGACTTTC; CDR3 protein: CASSLLAGGNSGANVLTF
J gene: TRBJ2-1; clone size: few; CDR3 length: 14; D gene: -; V gene: TRBV6-6; CDR3 DNA: TGTGCCAGCAGTTACCCCGGGACTCTCAATGAGCAGTTCTTC; CDR3 protein: CASSYPGTLNEQFF
J gene: TRBJ2-7; clone size: once; CDR3 length: 15; D gene: -; V gene: TRBV6-5; CDR3 DNA: TGTGCCAGCAGTTACTCGAGAAGCGGAATCTACGAGCAGTACTTC; CDR3 protein: CASSYSRSGIYEQYF
J gene: TRBJ1-5; clone size: -; CDR3 length: 13; D gene: -; V gene: TRBV2; CDR3 DNA: TGTGCCAGCAGGGACAGCGTTAATCAGCCCCAGCATTTT; CDR3 protein: CASRDSVNQPQHF
J gene: TRBJ2-3; clone size: -; CDR3 length: 13; D gene: -; V gene: TRBV6-5; CDR3 DNA: TGTGCCAGCACCGGACTAAGCACAGATACGCAGTATTTT; CDR3 protein: CASTGLSTDTQYF
J gene: TRBJ2-2; clone size: -; CDR3 length: 16; D gene: -; V gene: TRBV7-9; CDR3 DNA: TGTTCCAGCAGCCCCCGAGCACTCGCGAACACCGGGGAGCTGTTTTTT; CDR3 protein: CSSSPRALANTGELFF